This section outlines one T cell receptor beta chain sequence together with its context. No cognate antigen has been identified for it. Nothing much larger sits one base from this clone, and base qualities are not available. The immunoSEQ Assay, a bias-controlled multiplex PCR, was used to amplify TCRbeta CDR3 regions from genomic DNA. Per the original workflow: The number of nucleated cells in each sample was estimated from the amplification of reference gene primers within the assay. Sequence reads were collapsed and filtered to measure the absolute abundance of every unique TCRbeta CDR3 rearrangement. For each sample, productive Simpson clonality was calculated as the square root of Simpson's diversity index over productive rearrangements. TCRdb holds this immuneACCESS table with in-frame rearrangements only. Some clones are missing; in checked studies, unresolved V genes explain under half, and the rest has no known cause. D and trimming come from the DNA, and the V and J calls and clone size come from that table. The sample table records roughly 200,000 clones; 80% to 90% of these occur just once. The ten largest clones represent approximately 5.1% of the sample.

V is pruned by 5 bases and J by 4 bases, leaving 6 bases of the junction without a gene match. The germline V gene supplies CDR1 MNHEY and CDR2 SVGAGI. The CDR3 spans 15 residues, from the cysteine through the phenylalanine. Just the 45-base CDR3 DNA is kept, in frame starting at base 1. The data derive from a study of blood T cell repertoires in COVID-19 (TCRdb year 2020). Regarding the complete study: Samples covering the acute and convalescent phases of COVID-19 were provided by collaborators in the United States, Italy and Spain. Subjects who had been exposed to COVID-19, were actively infected with it, or had recovered from it provided the deeply sampled blood TCRbeta repertoires that made up the dataset. The repertoires were released in a freely available public database intended as a resource for research on the immune response to SARS-CoV-2. The prospective study material was composed of cDNA or gDNA derived from T cells, B-cell-depleted T cells, or PBMCs. The samples were drawn from the first 160 participants of the ongoing ImmuneRACE study and from roughly 1,300 subjects provided by 6 global collaborators. Nearly every sample came with metadata listing a de-identified subject ID, COVID-19 status, age in years and sex. HLA class I and class II types, where available, came from metadata supplied by the sample provider rather than from assay-based typing.

Each collaborating institution followed its own protocols to collect whole blood in K2EDTA tubes. For TCRbeta analysis, collaborators shipped samples as frozen whole blood, isolated PBMCs, or DNA extracted from either of those sample types. Here is what the overall study found, with its caveats: How much clinical and demographic metadata was included differed by source and by participant, and the metadata was provided uncurated.

The source is a woman between 65 and 79 years old with active or convalescent COVID-19. The sequenced material came from peripheral blood. The chain is made from TRBV6-5 and TRBJ1-5; 9 bases in the middle match TRBD1. DNA sequence: TGTGCCAGCAGTACGGACAGGGGCCCTAATCAGCCCCAGCATTTT. It translates to CASSTDRGPNQPQHF.